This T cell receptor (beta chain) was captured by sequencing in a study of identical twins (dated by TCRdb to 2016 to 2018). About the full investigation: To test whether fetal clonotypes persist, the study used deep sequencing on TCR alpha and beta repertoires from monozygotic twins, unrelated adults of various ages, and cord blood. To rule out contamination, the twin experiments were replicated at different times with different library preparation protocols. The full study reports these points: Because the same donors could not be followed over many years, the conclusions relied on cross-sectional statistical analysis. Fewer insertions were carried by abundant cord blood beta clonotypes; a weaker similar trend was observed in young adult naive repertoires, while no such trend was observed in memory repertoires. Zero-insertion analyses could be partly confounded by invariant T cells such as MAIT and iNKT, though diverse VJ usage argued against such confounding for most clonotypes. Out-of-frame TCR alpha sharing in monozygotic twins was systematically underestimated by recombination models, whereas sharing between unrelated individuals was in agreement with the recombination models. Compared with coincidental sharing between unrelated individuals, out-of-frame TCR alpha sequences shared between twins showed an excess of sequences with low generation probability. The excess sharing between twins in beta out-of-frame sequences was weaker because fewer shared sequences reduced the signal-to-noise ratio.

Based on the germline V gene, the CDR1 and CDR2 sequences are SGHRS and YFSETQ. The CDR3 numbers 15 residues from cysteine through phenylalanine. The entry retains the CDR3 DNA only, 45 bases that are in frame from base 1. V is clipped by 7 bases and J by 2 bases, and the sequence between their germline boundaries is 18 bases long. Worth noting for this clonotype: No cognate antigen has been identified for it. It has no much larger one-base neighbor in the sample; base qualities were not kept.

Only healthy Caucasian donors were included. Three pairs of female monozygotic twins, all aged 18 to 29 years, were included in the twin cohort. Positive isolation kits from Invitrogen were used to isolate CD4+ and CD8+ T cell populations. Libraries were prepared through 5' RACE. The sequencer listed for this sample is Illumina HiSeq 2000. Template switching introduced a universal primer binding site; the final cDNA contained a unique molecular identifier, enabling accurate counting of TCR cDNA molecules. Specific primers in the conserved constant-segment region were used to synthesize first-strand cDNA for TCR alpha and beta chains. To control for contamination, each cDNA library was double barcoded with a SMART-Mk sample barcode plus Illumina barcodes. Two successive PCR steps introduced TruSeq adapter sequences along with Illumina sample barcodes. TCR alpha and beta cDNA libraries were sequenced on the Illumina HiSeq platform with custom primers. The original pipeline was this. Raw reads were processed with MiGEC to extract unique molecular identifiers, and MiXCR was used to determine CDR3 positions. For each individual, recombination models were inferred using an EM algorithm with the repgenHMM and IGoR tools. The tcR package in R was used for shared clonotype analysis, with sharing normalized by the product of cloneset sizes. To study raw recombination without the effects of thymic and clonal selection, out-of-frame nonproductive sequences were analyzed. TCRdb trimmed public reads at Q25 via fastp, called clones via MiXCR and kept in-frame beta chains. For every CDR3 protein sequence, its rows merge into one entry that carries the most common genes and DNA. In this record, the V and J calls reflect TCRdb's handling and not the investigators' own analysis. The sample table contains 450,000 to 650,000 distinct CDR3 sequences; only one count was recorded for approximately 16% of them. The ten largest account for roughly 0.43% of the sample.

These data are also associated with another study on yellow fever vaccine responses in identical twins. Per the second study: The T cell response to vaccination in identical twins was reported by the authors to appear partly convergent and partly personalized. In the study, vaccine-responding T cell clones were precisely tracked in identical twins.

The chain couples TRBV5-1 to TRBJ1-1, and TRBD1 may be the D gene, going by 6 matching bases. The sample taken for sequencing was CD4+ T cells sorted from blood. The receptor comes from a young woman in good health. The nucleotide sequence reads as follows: TGCGCCAGCCCAAAACGGACAGCCCTTAACACTGAAGCTTTCTTT. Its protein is CASPKRTALNTEAFF.